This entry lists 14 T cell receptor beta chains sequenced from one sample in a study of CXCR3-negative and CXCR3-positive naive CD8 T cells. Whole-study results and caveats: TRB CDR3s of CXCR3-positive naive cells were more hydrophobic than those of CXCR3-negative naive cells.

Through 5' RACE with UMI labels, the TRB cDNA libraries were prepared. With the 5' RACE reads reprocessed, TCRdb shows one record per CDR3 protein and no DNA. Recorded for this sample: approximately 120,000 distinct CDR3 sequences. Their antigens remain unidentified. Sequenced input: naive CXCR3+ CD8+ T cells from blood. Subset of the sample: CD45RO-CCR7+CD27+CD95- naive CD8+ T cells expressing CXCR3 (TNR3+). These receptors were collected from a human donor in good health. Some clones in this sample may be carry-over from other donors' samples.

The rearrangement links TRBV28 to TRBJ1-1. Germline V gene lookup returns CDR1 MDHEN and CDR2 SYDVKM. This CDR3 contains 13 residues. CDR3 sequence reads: CASSPLTATEAFF.

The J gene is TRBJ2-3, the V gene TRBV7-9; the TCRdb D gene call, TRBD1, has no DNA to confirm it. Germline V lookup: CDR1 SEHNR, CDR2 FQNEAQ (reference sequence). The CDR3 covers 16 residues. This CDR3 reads CASSLVQGGSTDTQYF.

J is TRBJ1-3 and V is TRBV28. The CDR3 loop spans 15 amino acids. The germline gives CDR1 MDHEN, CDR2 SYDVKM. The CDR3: CASSLEFSTGNTIYF.

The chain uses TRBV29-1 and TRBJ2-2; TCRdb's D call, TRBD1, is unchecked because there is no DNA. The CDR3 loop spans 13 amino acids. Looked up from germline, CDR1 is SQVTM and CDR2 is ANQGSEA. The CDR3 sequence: CSVPRQGAGELFF.

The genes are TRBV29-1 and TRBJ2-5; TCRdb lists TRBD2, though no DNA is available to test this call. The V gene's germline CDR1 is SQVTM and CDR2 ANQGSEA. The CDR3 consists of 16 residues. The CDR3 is CSVEDLASGGKETQYF.

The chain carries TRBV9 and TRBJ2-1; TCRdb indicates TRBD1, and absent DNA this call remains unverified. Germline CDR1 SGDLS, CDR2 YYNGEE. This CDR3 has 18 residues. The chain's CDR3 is CASSGTQGDPSSYNEQFF. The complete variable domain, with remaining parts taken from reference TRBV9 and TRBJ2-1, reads DSGVTQTPKHLITATGQRVTLRCSPRSGDLSVYWYQQSLDQGLQFLIQYYNGEERAKGNILERFSAQQFPDLHSELNLSSLELGDSALYFCASSGTQGDPSSYNEQFFGPGTRLTVL.

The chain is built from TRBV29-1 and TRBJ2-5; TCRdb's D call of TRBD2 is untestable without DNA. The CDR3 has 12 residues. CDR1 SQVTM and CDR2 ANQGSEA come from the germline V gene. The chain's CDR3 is CSSLAEQETQYF.

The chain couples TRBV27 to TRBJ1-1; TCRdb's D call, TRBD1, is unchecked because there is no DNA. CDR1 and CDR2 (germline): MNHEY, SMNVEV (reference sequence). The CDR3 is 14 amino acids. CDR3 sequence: CASSLLESPREAFF.

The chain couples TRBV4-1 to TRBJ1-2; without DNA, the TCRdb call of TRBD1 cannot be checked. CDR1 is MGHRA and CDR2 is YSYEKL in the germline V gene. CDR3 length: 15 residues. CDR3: CASSQVFGGNYGYTF.

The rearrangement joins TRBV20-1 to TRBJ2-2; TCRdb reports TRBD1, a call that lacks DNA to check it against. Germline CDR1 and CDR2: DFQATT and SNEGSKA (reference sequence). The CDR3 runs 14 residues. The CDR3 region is CSVSTGGDTGELFF.

CDR3 sequence reads: CASSQRTGGIGANVLTF. The chain combines TRBV7-3 with TRBJ2-6; the D call of TRBD1 rests on TCRdb alone, since no DNA is present to check it. Germline V gene lookup returns CDR1 SGHTA and CDR2 FQGTGA. This CDR3 is 17 amino acids long.

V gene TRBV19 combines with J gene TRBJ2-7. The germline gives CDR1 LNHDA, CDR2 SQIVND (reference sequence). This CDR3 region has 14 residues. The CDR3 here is CASSIKGLYYEQYF.

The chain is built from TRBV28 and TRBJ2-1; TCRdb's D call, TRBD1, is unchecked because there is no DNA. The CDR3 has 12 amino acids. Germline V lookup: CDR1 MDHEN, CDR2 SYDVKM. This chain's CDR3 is CATRVRGIEQFF.

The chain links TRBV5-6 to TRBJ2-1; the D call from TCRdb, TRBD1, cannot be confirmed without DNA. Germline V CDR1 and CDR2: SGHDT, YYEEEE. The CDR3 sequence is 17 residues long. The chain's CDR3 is CASSLDVGRGVYNEQFF.